The present TCR beta chain was sequenced within a study of blood T cell repertoires in COVID-19. Study-level background: The analysed material was cDNA or gDNA that came from T cells, B-cell-depleted T cells, or PBMCs.

Per the study methods: How many nucleated cells were present was estimated from reference gene primer amplification. The table came from immunoSEQ multiplex PCR; TCRdb's copy has only in-frame clones and leaves some out. V and J calls and clone size are as listed in that table; D and trimming were resolved from the DNA. The table lists 300,000 to 400,000 clones, 91% of them singletons. Material: peripheral blood. This receptor was taken from a woman aged 18-29 years who had recovered from COVID-19.

This CDR3 reads CASSANPTGIYGYTF. The CDR3 DNA reads TGTGCCAGCAGCGCGAACCCGACAGGGATCTATGGCTACACCTTC. V usage is TRBV9 and J usage is TRBJ1-2; 7 bases are shared with TRBD1. With 3 bases clipped from V and 4 bases from J, the junction kept 9 bases outside the gene matches. CDR1 SGDLS and CDR2 YYNGEE come from the germline V gene. The CDR3 has 15 amino acids.